These 24 T cell receptor beta chains came from one sample sequenced in a study of Graves' ophthalmopathy and Graves' hyperthyroidism. Investigators amplified TCR beta CDR3 regions from RNA transcripts. Second-round multiplex PCR came after first-round RT-PCR with HTBI primers. TCRdb re-analysed the multiplex PCR reads in MiXCR, keeping a single row per CDR3 protein. The sample yields around 1,200,000 distinct CDR3 sequences, roughly 35% seen once. The sample comprised peripheral blood or thyroid tissue (not recorded which). The receptors here all came from an adult man with Graves' hyperthyroidism.

This clonotype came up many times. The genes are TRBV5-6 and TRBJ1-1, with D hard to call. This CDR3 has 17 residues. V gave up 0 bases and J gave up 6 bases, with 21 bases separating them. In germline, CDR1 is SGHDT, CDR2 YYEEEE. CDR3: CASSLGGLAHTRPEAFF. DNA for the CDR3: TGTGCCAGCAGCTTGGGTGGTTTGGCTCACACCCGGCCTGAAGCTTTCTTT.

The sample holds a few counts of this clonotype. This chain connects TRBV4-1 to TRBJ2-6, with D uncertain. The length of the CDR3 is 15 residues. Germline values: CDR1 MGHRA, CDR2 YSYEKL. The ends were cut back, 1 base at V and 3 bases at J, with 7 bases in the middle. The CDR3 reads CASSQGPIGANVLTF. CDR3 coding DNA: TGCGCCAGCAGCCAAGGGCCGATTGGGGCCAACGTCCTGACTTTC.

This clonotype was counted a few times. The genes are TRBV10-3 and TRBJ2-7, with a tentative D call TRBD1 (7 bases). CDR1 is ENHRY and CDR2 is SYGVKD in the germline V gene. This CDR3 has 14 residues. V lost 11 bases and J 0 bases, leaving 17 bases between the germline ends. CDR3 region: CAAAGTEYSYEQYF. CDR3 in DNA: TGTGCCGCCGCGGGGACAGAATACTCCTACGAGCAGTACTTC.

The rearrangement links TRBV29-1 to TRBJ1-5; no definite D call. This CDR3 is built from 13 residues. Trimming took 4 bases from V and 0 from J, leaving 7 bases between them. Per the germline V gene, CDR1 is SQVTM and CDR2 is ANQGSEA. The CDR3 DNA follows: TGCAGCGTTGGAATAAGTAGCAATCAGCCCCAGCATTTT. It translates to CSVGISSNQPQHF. Using reference TRBV29-1 and TRBJ1-5 for the parts outside the CDR3, the full variable domain is SAVISQKPSRDICQRGTSLTIQCQVDSQVTMMFWYRQQPGQSLTLIATANQGSEATYESGFVIDKFPISRPNLTFSTLTVSNMSPEDSSIYLCSVGISSNQPQHFGDGTRLSIL.

Of note for this clonotype: The conserved phenylalanine or tryptophan normally closing the CDR3 is absent here, so this likely arose from a read error. This chain uses TRBV7-2 with TRBJ1-5; D is unresolved. Per germline, CDR1 SGHTA and CDR2 FQGNSA. Trimming took off 5 bases at V and 6 bases at J, with 11 bases between the two ends. CDR3 length: 13 amino acids. CDR3 amino acids: CASSLRMAQPQHY. The DNA of the CDR3 is TGTGCCAGCAGCCTAAGGATGGCTCAGCCCCAGCATTAT.

This clonotype was detected many times. The rearrangement links TRBV25-1 to TRBJ1-1; D uncertain. Germline V gives CDR1 MGHDK, CDR2 SYGVNS. This CDR3 region has 13 residues. V dropped 5 bases and J dropped 6 bases, with 13 bases sitting between them. In DNA form, the CDR3 reads TGTGCCAGCAGTAGGGCCGGGAGCCCTGAAGCTTTCTTT. Amino acids: CASSRAGSPEAFF. The complete variable domain, with remaining parts taken from reference TRBV25-1 and TRBJ1-1, reads EADIYQTPRYLVIGTGKKITLECSQTMGHDKMYWYQQDPGMELHLIHYSYGVNSTEKGDLSSESTVSRIRTEHFPLTLESARPSHTSQYLCASSRAGSPEAFFGQGTRLTVV.

The chain combines TRBV12-3 or TRBV12-4 with TRBJ2-7; D possibly matches TRBD1 or TRBD2 (5 bases each). Trimming removed 4 bases from V and 6 bases from J, with 7 bases in between. The CDR3 is 11 amino acids. The CDR3 nucleotides read TGTGCCAGCAGTTGGGGGTTCGAGCAGTACTTC. Its protein is CASSWGFEQYF.

This clonotype showed up just a few times. This sequence may be a read error, since a much larger clone differs from it by one base. The chain recombines TRBV19 with TRBJ1-1; D is ambiguous. Trimming pared 2 bases from V and 1 base from J, leaving 8 bases between. The CDR3 covers 14 residues. Germline assignment: CDR1 LNHDA and CDR2 SQIVND (reference sequence). Here the CDR3 DNA reads TGTGCCAGTAGTATATTGGCGGGGAACACTGAAGCTTTCTTT. Protein product: CASSILAGNTEAFF.

This clonotype was seen ten or more times. The chain recombines TRBV2 with TRBJ1-1, with D hard to call. The germline V and J ends were trimmed by 6 bases and 4 bases, with 9 bases remaining between them. Germline loops: CDR1 SNHLY, CDR2 FYNNEI. The CDR3 totals 12 residues. The CDR3 loop is CASRGDVTEAFF. The CDR3 coding sequence is TGTGCCAGCAGGGGAGATGTCACTGAAGCTTTCTTT.

In its sample, this clonotype was seen a few times. This chain uses TRBV5-6 with TRBJ1-3, with 8 bases aligning to TRBD1. CDR1 SGHDT and CDR2 YYEEEE come from the germline V gene. The CDR3 contains 15 residues. Germline trimming cut 3 bases from V and 5 bases from J; bases unmatched to any gene: 7. DNA for the CDR3: TGTGCCAGCAGCTACTGGACAGGGCCCAGAAACACCATATATTTT. Translated, it gives CASSYWTGPRNTIYF.

The sample holds many counts of this clonotype. The genes are TRBV29-1 and TRBJ2-5, with a possible D match to TRBD2 (6 bases). Looked up from germline, CDR1 is SQVTM and CDR2 is ANQGSEA. This CDR3 is 15 amino acids long. The V end lost 5 bases, the J end lost 4 bases, and 20 bases lay between the germline ends. The CDR3 protein is CSVKPGAGRRETQYF. CDR3 DNA sequence: TGCAGCGTTAAACCTGGGGCGGGGAGAAGAGAGACCCAGTACTTC.

On this clonotype itself: This may be a read error: a much more frequent sequence differs by one nucleotide. The genes are TRBV7-2 and TRBJ2-7; D is undetermined. This CDR3 has 12 residues. Looked up from germline, CDR1 is SGHTA and CDR2 is FQGNSA. As DNA, the CDR3 is TGTGCCAGCAGCTTAGTCTCAAGCGAGCAGCACTTC. This translates into CASSLVSSEQHF.

The chain recombines TRBV15 with TRBJ1-2; D unclear. CDR1 and CDR2 from the germline V gene are LNHNV and YYDKDF (reference sequence). Between the trimmed V and J ends, which lost 10 bases and 8 bases, there was a span of 14 bases. The CDR3 runs 11 residues. CDR3 sequence: CASRGVGGYTF. The DNA for the CDR3 is TGTGCCAGTCGGGGAGTGGGCGGCTACACCTTC.

V is TRBV7-8 and J is TRBJ2-5; 8 bases are a match to TRBD1. CDR1 is SGHVS, CDR2 FQNEAQ, per germline. This CDR3 spans 15 amino acids. V was pared by 5 bases and J by 3 bases, with 8 bases of the junction left unmatched. The chain's CDR3 is CASSRTGGSEETQYF. The CDR3 DNA sequence: TGTGCCAGCAGCCGCACAGGGGGGAGCGAAGAGACCCAGTACTTC.

The table lists this clonotype with many counts. This chain joins TRBV14 and TRBJ2-6; no clear D gene. The CDR3 is 14 amino acids. The germline gives CDR1 SGHDN, CDR2 FVKESK. The V gene lost 1 base and the J gene lost 3 bases, with 4 bases spanning the gap. The CDR3 nucleotides are TGTGCCAGCAGCCAAGCCGGTGGGGCCAACGTCCTGACTTTC. As protein: CASSQAGGANVLTF.

This clonotype was recorded many times. The J gene is TRBJ2-7, the V gene TRBV16, with 7 bases identical to TRBD1. Germline-derived CDR1 and CDR2 are KGHSY and FQNENV. After removal of 2 bases from V and 6 bases from J, the junction contained 7 bases not matched to a gene. The CDR3 has 14 amino acids. CDR3 DNA sequence: TGTGCCAGCAGCCAACCTACTCACAGGGGCGAGCAGTACTTC. Translating gives CASSQPTHRGEQYF.

The rearrangement uses TRBV6-1 and TRBJ1-2; no reliable D call. The ends were cut back, 7 bases at V and 4 bases at J, with 13 bases in the middle. Looked up from germline, CDR1 is MNHNS and CDR2 is SASEGT. CDR3 length: 13 residues. CDR3 residues: CASTPDITYGYTF. The CDR3 DNA reads as TGTGCCAGCACTCCCGATATTACCTATGGCTACACCTTC.

This clonotype was recorded many times. J is TRBJ2-2 and V is TRBV7-6; D is perhaps TRBD1 (6 bases). The length of the CDR3 is 16 residues. The V end lost 1 base, the J end lost 5 bases, and 14 bases lay between the germline ends. The germline gives CDR1 SGHVS, CDR2 FNYEAQ. The CDR3 DNA reads as TGTGCCAGCAGCTTAGGACAGGCGCCTTTGACCGGGGAGCTGTTTTTT. It is translated as CASSLGQAPLTGELFF.

The V gene is TRBV9, the J gene TRBJ2-5; 7 nucleotides agree with TRBD1. CDR1 is SGDLS and CDR2 is YYNGEE in the germline V gene. The length of the CDR3 is 16 residues. The V and J ends lost 4 bases and 5 bases, in that order; junction bases with no gene match: 14. The CDR3: CASSLTGTATGETQYF. CDR3 bases: TGTGCCAGCAGCCTTACCGGGACAGCGACCGGGGAGACCCAGTACTTC.

The chain recombines TRBV29-1 with TRBJ2-7; perhaps TRBD1 as D (5 bases). The V and J ends lost 8 bases and 7 bases respectively, with 15 bases between them. The germline CDR1 and CDR2 sequences are SQVTM and ANQGSEA. The CDR3 runs 11 residues. CDR3 DNA sequence: TGCAGCCCGACAGCTGGGCTAGAGCAGTACTTC. This codes for CSPTAGLEQYF.

The table lists this clonotype with a few counts. J is TRBJ2-7 and V is TRBV7-9; the match to TRBD1 covers 7 bases. V was pared by 2 bases and J by 2 bases, with 6 bases of the junction left unmatched. CDR3 length: 15 amino acids. CDR1 and CDR2 (germline): SEHNR, FQNEAQ (reference sequence). The CDR3 reads CASSLYWDSTYEQYF. The CDR3 DNA follows: TGTGCCAGCAGCTTATACTGGGACAGCACCTACGAGCAGTACTTC.

The rearrangement links TRBV10-3 to TRBJ2-7; D might be TRBD2 (6 bases). Germline V gene data show CDR1 as ENHRY and CDR2 as SYGVKD. The germline V and J ends were trimmed by 3 bases and 3 bases, with 27 bases remaining between them. CDR3 length equals 19 residues. CDR3 protein: CAISDLQVTAGGNLYEQYF. CDR3 nucleotides: TGTGCCATCAGTGATCTACAGGTTACAGCGGGTGGGAATCTCTACGAGCAGTACTTC.

This sequence joins TRBV7-8 and TRBJ2-7; D may be TRBD1 or TRBD2 (5 bases each). Per germline, CDR1 SGHVS and CDR2 FQNEAQ. The CDR3 is made up of 16 amino acids. The V end was cut by 5 bases, the J end by 3 bases, with 20 bases between. The CDR3 nucleotides read TGTGCCAGCAGCCAGACCCACGGGACGGACTTCTACGAGCAGTACTTC. This codes for CASSQTHGTDFYEQYF.

This clonotype came up many times. The J gene is TRBJ1-2, the V gene TRBV11-2; 7 bases agree with TRBD1. CDR1 and CDR2 from the germline V gene are SGHAT and FQNNGV. The CDR3 covers 15 residues. With V trimmed by 4 bases and J by 5 bases, 10 bases remained unmatched. As DNA, the CDR3 is TGTGCCAGCAGCTCCCCCTGGGACAGCCGATATGGCTACACCTTC. It yields the protein CASSSPWDSRYGYTF.